The next 28 T cell receptor beta chains were all read from a single sample in a study of STAT5B mutations in CD4+ large granular lymphocyte leukemia. Measured with immunoSEQ multiplex PCR; TCRdb has only the in-frame clones, and not every one. The sample records around 38,000 clones, nearly 90% being singletons. Sequenced material: CD4+ T cells from blood buffy coats. These receptors were collected from a human donor in good health.

This chain connects TRBV10-3 to TRBJ2-1, with D maybe TRBD2 (5 bases). Germline V lookup: CDR1 ENHRY, CDR2 SYGVKD. This CDR3 spans 14 amino acids. The V end lost 7 bases, the J end lost 7 bases, and 17 bases lay between the germline ends. CDR3 loop: CAITDGVRENEQFF. The CDR3, as DNA: TGTGCCATCACCGACGGGGTTCGTGAGAATGAGCAGTTCTTC.

The chain is built from TRBV7-9 and TRBJ2-7; 10 bases are a match to TRBD2. This CDR3 spans 17 amino acids. Unmatched junction bases numbered 16, after V lost 5 bases and J lost 6 bases. Looked up from germline, CDR1 is SEHNR and CDR2 is FQNEAQ (reference sequence). The CDR3: CASSPRSSGRAQPEQYF. The CDR3 bases are TGTGCCAGCAGCCCCCGTTCGAGCGGGAGGGCACAACCCGAGCAGTACTTC.

The genes are TRBV19 and TRBJ2-7; TRBD1 matches 9 bases. Looked up from germline, CDR1 is LNHDA and CDR2 is SQIVND (reference sequence). With V trimmed by 5 bases and J by 3 bases, 14 bases remained unmatched. This CDR3 is built from 17 residues. The CDR3, as DNA: TGTGCCAGTAGTCCCCCCCAGGGGGGACAGGGATTCTACGAGCAGTACTTC. Translation: CASSPPQGGQGFYEQYF.

The chain recombines TRBV7-6 with TRBJ2-5, with 9 bases aligning to TRBD2. CDR1 and CDR2 (germline): SGHVS, FNYEAQ. V lost 2 bases to trimming and J lost 5 bases; unmatched junction nucleotides: 9. The CDR3 sequence is 16 residues long. CDR3 DNA: TGTGCCAGCAGCTTAAAGCGGGAGGCCCCACGGGAGACCCAGTACTTC. Translated, it gives CASSLKREAPRETQYF.

The chain links TRBV18 to TRBJ2-7; 7 nucleotides agree with TRBD2. The germline V gene has CDR1 KGHSH and CDR2 LQKENI. Losses at the gene ends were 0 bases for V and 6 bases for J; bases not matched to a gene: 11. This CDR3 is 16 amino acids long. The CDR3 here is CASSPPGRAGVTEQYF. The CDR3 coding sequence is TGTGCCAGCTCACCACCGGGCCGGGCGGGAGTAACCGAGCAGTACTTC.

V and J are TRBV5-6 and TRBJ1-5; no firm D call. V gave up 1 base and J gave up 3 bases, with 8 bases separating them. From germline, CDR1 is SGHDT and CDR2 YYEEEE. The CDR3 covers 14 residues. The CDR3 sequence is CASSLRRSNQPQHF. The CDR3 DNA is TGTGCCAGCAGCTTGCGACGGTCCAATCAGCCCCAGCATTTT. Combining the CDR3 with reference TRBV5-6 and TRBJ1-5 gives the whole variable domain DAGVTQSPTHLIKTRGQQVTLRCSPKSGHDTVSWYQQALGQGPQFIFQYYEEEERQRGNFPDRFSGHQFPNYSSELNVNALLLGDSALYLCASSLRRSNQPQHFGDGTRLSIL.

As concerns this clone: At the DNA level, this CDR3 is encoded by other sequences in the same sample as well. V is TRBV6-1 and J is TRBJ2-7, with 9 bases identical to TRBD1. V shed 6 bases and J 2 bases; nucleotides not matched to a gene: 2. The CDR3 contains 13 residues. In germline, CDR1 is MNHNS, CDR2 SASEGT. The CDR3 DNA reads as TGTGCCAGCAGCCGGGACAGGGCCTACGAGCAGTACTTC. It specifies CASSRDRAYEQYF.

The chain carries TRBV5-1 and TRBJ2-7, with D possibly being TRBD1 (6 bases). CDR1 and CDR2 from the germline V gene are SGHRS and YFSETQ. V shed 5 bases and J shed 1 base, with 13 bases lying between them. The CDR3 length is 14 residues. The CDR3 sequence is CASRKQGLSYEQYF. As DNA, the CDR3 is TGCGCCAGCAGGAAACAGGGCCTATCCTACGAGCAGTACTTC.

The rearrangement links TRBV5-6 to TRBJ2-2; 10 bases fit TRBD2. Germline V gives CDR1 SGHDT, CDR2 YYEEEE. This CDR3 has 16 amino acids. V dropped 2 bases and J dropped 1; count of bases not matched to a gene: 2. CDR3 DNA: TGTGCCAGCAGCTTCCTAGCGGGAGTGAACACCGGGGAGCTGTTTTTT. It specifies CASSFLAGVNTGELFF.

V and J are TRBV5-1 and TRBJ2-6; D unclear. Germline CDR1 is SGHRS and CDR2 is YFSETQ. The V end lost 4 bases, the J end lost 2 bases, and 13 bases lay between the germline ends. The CDR3 contains 16 residues. The CDR3 nucleotides are TGCGCCAGCAGCATCTCGGATAGGGCTGGGGCCAACGTCCTGACTTTC. Translation: CASSISDRAGANVLTF.

The chain links TRBV19 to TRBJ1-2, with TRBD1 as a possible D gene (5 bases). Germline CDR1 reads LNHDA; CDR2 reads SQIVND (reference sequence). V was cut by 10 bases and J by 4 bases, with 13 bases left in between. The length of the CDR3 is 12 residues. The DNA for the CDR3 is TGTGCCACCAAAGCAGGGACCTATGGCTACACCTTC. Translated, it gives CATKAGTYGYTF.

V usage is TRBV15 and J usage is TRBJ2-7, with 14 bases identical to TRBD2. The CDR3 is 15 amino acids. Germline CDR1 reads LNHNV; CDR2 reads YYDKDF (reference sequence). V lost 1 base and J lost 6; bases outside the gene matches: 2. The CDR3 nucleotides read TGTGCCACCAGCAGAGCAGGGACTAGCGGGAGCGAGCAGTACTTC. It yields the protein CATSRAGTSGSEQYF.

The chain couples TRBV9 to TRBJ2-7; possibly TRBD1 for D (6 bases). Germline V CDR1 and CDR2: SGDLS, YYNGEE. The CDR3 loop spans 13 amino acids. The V and J ends lost 2 bases and 7 bases respectively, with 13 bases between them. The CDR3 reads CASSVLYRGEQYF. The CDR3 DNA sequence: TGTGCCAGCAGCGTCCTTTATAGGGGGGAGCAGTACTTC.

V and J are TRBV2 and TRBJ1-5, with a possible D match to TRBD1 (6 bases). Germline CDR1 SNHLY, CDR2 FYNNEI. The CDR3 spans 14 residues. Trimming stripped 7 bases from V and 7 bases from J, with 17 bases between. CDR3 sequence reads: CASTLQGRRQPQHF. CDR3 sequence (DNA): TGTGCCAGCACACTACAGGGACGGCGCCAGCCCCAGCATTTT. Using reference TRBV2 and TRBJ1-5 for the parts outside the CDR3, the full variable domain is EPEVTQTPSHQVTQMGQEVILRCVPISNHLYFYWYRQILGQKVEFLVSFYNNEISEKSEIFDDQFSVERPDGSNFTLKIRSTKLEDSAMYFCASTLQGRRQPQHFGDGTRLSIL.

This sequence joins TRBV5-6 and TRBJ2-5; D is unclear. Germline CDR1 reads SGHDT; CDR2 reads YYEEEE. This CDR3 has 16 residues. V lost 1 base to trimming and J lost 3 bases, with 16 bases between them. In DNA form, the CDR3 reads TGTGCCAGCAGCTTGCCCTGGACGGGCAAGGAAGAGACCCAGTACTTC. Its translation is CASSLPWTGKEETQYF. The whole variable domain, remainder taken from reference TRBV5-6 and TRBJ2-5, is DAGVTQSPTHLIKTRGQQVTLRCSPKSGHDTVSWYQQALGQGPQFIFQYYEEEERQRGNFPDRFSGHQFPNYSSELNVNALLLGDSALYLCASSLPWTGKEETQYFGPGTRLLVL.

The chain is built from TRBV6-4 and TRBJ1-1; maybe TRBD1 (5 bases). CDR3 size: 15 residues. Per the germline V gene, CDR1 is MRHNA and CDR2 is SNTAGT. Trimming removed 4 bases from V and 5 bases from J, with 17 bases in between. CDR3 amino acids: CASSVELAGRTEAFF. In DNA form, the CDR3 reads TGTGCCAGCAGTGTCGAACTGGCAGGGAGGACTGAAGCTTTCTTT.

This rearrangement joins TRBV5-8 to TRBJ1-3, with 7 bases matching TRBD1. The CDR3 runs 17 residues. V was clipped by 0 bases and J by 1 base; unmatched bases: 7. Germline V gene sequence: CDR1 SGHTS, CDR2 YDEGEE. The CDR3 protein is CASSLDRDSRSGNTIYF. The CDR3 nucleotides are TGTGCCAGCAGCTTGGACCGGGACAGCCGTTCTGGAAACACCATATATTTT.

The rearrangement links TRBV7-6 to TRBJ2-2; tentative D call: TRBD2 (5 bases). Germline CDR1 is SGHVS and CDR2 is FNYEAQ. Deletions cut 3 bases from V and 1 base from J, with 12 bases between. The CDR3 runs to 16 residues. The CDR3 nucleotides are TGTGCCAGCAGCTTTAGGGAGATTGGGAACACCGGGGAGCTGTTTTTT. Translation gives CASSFREIGNTGELFF.

The CDR3 sequence is CASSERQLEAFF. DNA of the CDR3: TGTGCCAGCAGTGAAAGACAACTTGAAGCTTTCTTT. The chain recombines TRBV6-1 with TRBJ1-1; no clear D gene. V lost 2 bases to trimming and J lost 7 bases, with 8 bases between them. This CDR3 is built from 12 residues. Per germline, CDR1 MNHNS and CDR2 SASEGT.

The chain joins TRBV6-1 to TRBJ2-1; TRBD1 matches 7 bases. The CDR3 loop spans 16 amino acids. V shed 4 bases and J 5 bases; nucleotides not matched to a gene: 11. From germline, CDR1 is MNHNS and CDR2 SASEGT. The CDR3: CASSVWGQKSNNEQFF. The CDR3 DNA follows: TGTGCCAGCAGTGTCTGGGGACAGAAGTCTAACAATGAGCAGTTCTTC.

V gene TRBV10-2 combines with J gene TRBJ2-5; D might be TRBD2 (7 bases). Trimming took off 4 bases at V and 5 bases at J, with 20 bases between the two ends. The CDR3 is 16 residues long. From germline, CDR1 is WSHSY and CDR2 SAAADI. CDR3 sequence: CASSGYSGGGGETQYF. In DNA form, the CDR3 reads TGCGCCAGCAGTGGGTATTCGGGGGGCGGCGGGGAGACCCAGTACTTC.

This rearrangement joins TRBV6-1 to TRBJ1-2; 9 nucleotides match TRBD1. The CDR3 spans 15 residues. The V segment lost 4 bases and the J segment 1 base; nucleotides outside the gene matches: 4. The germline gives CDR1 MNHNS, CDR2 SASEGT. The CDR3 region is CASSGDRDFNYGYTF. CDR3 coding DNA: TGTGCCAGCAGTGGGGACAGGGACTTTAACTATGGCTACACCTTC.

The chain couples TRBV7-2 to TRBJ2-7; the match to TRBD2 covers 8 bases. V lost 5 bases, J lost 3 bases, and 3 bases stayed unmatched. CDR1 and CDR2 from the germline V gene are SGHTA and FQGNSA. The CDR3 is 13 residues long. CDR3 sequence reads: CASSPSGGYEQYF. The CDR3, as DNA: TGTGCCAGCAGCCCCAGCGGGGGCTACGAGCAGTACTTC.

The chain employs TRBV7-9 and TRBJ1-2, with D perhaps TRBD1 (5 bases). The CDR3 runs to 14 residues. V lost 3 bases, J lost 7 bases, and 15 bases lay in between. Germline V lookup: CDR1 SEHNR, CDR2 FQNEAQ (reference sequence). The CDR3 is CASSLDQGGSGYTF. CDR3 in DNA: TGTGCCAGCAGCTTGGACCAGGGTGGAAGTGGCTACACCTTC.

The gene calls are TRBV9 and TRBJ1-1; D uncertain. From germline, CDR1 is SGDLS and CDR2 YYNGEE. This CDR3 contains 15 residues. Trimming left V 0 bases short and J 1 base short, with 10 bases between. The CDR3 protein is CASSVEGIQNTEAFF. As DNA, the CDR3 is TGTGCCAGCAGCGTAGAAGGAATTCAGAACACTGAAGCTTTCTTT.

The V call is TRBV7-2, the J call TRBJ2-2, with 8 bases fitting TRBD1. J lost 5 bases, V lost 5 bases, and 7 bases had no gene match. Germline V gene data show CDR1 as SGHTA and CDR2 as FQGNSA. This CDR3 is built from 15 residues. CDR3 bases: TGTGCCAGCAGCCTAGGACAGGGAAATACCGGGGAGCTGTTTTTT. This gives the protein CASSLGQGNTGELFF.

The chain is built from TRBV7-6 and TRBJ2-6; D gene ambiguous. Germline assignment: CDR1 SGHVS and CDR2 FNYEAQ. The CDR3 spans 14 residues. V gave up 7 bases and J gave up 0 bases, with 7 bases separating them. The CDR3 sequence: CASKSSSGANVLTF. CDR3 DNA sequence: TGTGCCAGCAAGTCCTCCTCTGGGGCCAACGTCCTGACTTTC. The variable domain in full, completed from reference TRBV7-6 and TRBJ2-6, reads GAGVSQSPRYKVTKRGQDVALRCDPISGHVSLYWYRQALGQGPEFLTYFNYEAQQDKSGLPNDRFSAERPEGSISTLTIQRTEQRDSAMYRCASKSSSGANVLTFGAGSRLTVL.

This chain joins TRBV6-5 and TRBJ1-4, with TRBD1 identical over 7 bases. CDR1 is MNHEY, CDR2 SVGAGI, per germline. Trimming cost V 6 bases and J 8 bases; bases outside gene matches: 9. The CDR3 has 14 residues. The CDR3 reads CASSRTGFGEKLFF. In DNA form, the CDR3 reads TGTGCCAGCAGCCGGACAGGTTTTGGGGAAAAACTGTTTTTT.